Below, 30 T cell receptor beta chains from the same sample are listed, as sequenced in a study of blood T cell repertoires in COVID-19. The table came from immunoSEQ multiplex PCR; TCRdb's copy has only in-frame clones and leaves some out. The data hold roughly 75,000 clones, with over 75% observed a single time. Input material: peripheral blood. All receptors derive from a man aged 45-65 years with acute or convalescent COVID-19.

V usage is TRBV7-3 and J usage is TRBJ2-2, with D perhaps TRBD1 (5 bases). Germline values: CDR1 SGHTA, CDR2 FQGTGA. V lost 6 bases to trimming and J lost 6 bases, with 11 bases between them. The CDR3 consists of 13 residues. The CDR3 protein is CASSQGAPGELFF. In nucleotides, the CDR3 is TGTGCCAGCAGTCAAGGGGCTCCCGGGGAGCTGTTTTTT.

In this sample, this clone turned up a few times. V usage is TRBV29-1 and J usage is TRBJ2-1; D not resolved. Trimming pared 7 bases from V and 9 bases from J, leaving 13 bases between. The CDR3 loop spans 11 amino acids. In germline, CDR1 is SQVTM, CDR2 ANQGSEA. The CDR3 loop reads CSGTGSGEQFF. The DNA for the CDR3 is TGCAGCGGAACCGGTTCAGGTGAGCAGTTCTTC.

A few counts support this clone. The rearrangement joins TRBV6-2 or TRBV6-3 to TRBJ1-1; TRBD1 might be the D (6 bases). The V end lost 6 bases, the J end lost 0 bases, and 17 bases lay between the germline ends. CDR1 is MNHEY, CDR2 SVGEGT, per germline. The CDR3 is made up of 16 amino acids. CDR3 bases: TGTGCCAGCAGCCAGAGACCGGGACAAGTGAACACTGAAGCTTTCTTT. Protein: CASSQRPGQVNTEAFF.

The rearrangement uses TRBV28 and TRBJ2-1, with 12 bases that match TRBD2. Germline CDR1 is MDHEN and CDR2 is SYDVKM. This CDR3 is built from 19 residues. Losses at the gene ends were 2 bases for V and 4 bases for J; bases not matched to a gene: 12. CDR3 loop: CASSLTVGYGLAGYNEQFF. The CDR3 bases are TGTGCCAGCAGTTTAACGGTCGGGTATGGACTAGCGGGGTACAATGAGCAGTTCTTC.

J is TRBJ2-7 and V is TRBV12-3 or TRBV12-4; D gene uncertain. This CDR3 region has 13 residues. V was clipped by 0 bases and J by 9 bases, with 12 bases between them. CDR3 bases: TGTGCCAGCAGTTTAGCGGTGCAGGTAGGGCAGTACTTC. Protein: CASSLAVQVGQYF.

This chain connects TRBV9 to TRBJ1-3; 7 nucleotides line up with TRBD1. J was trimmed by 4 bases and V by 0 bases; bases with no gene match: 7. This CDR3 has 16 residues. Germline CDR1 SGDLS, CDR2 YYNGEE. CDR3 coding DNA: TGTGCCAGCAGCGTAGAGACAGGGAATTCAGGAAACACCATATATTTT. Translation: CASSVETGNSGNTIYF.

This clone was observed a single time. The chain uses TRBV5-1 and TRBJ2-7; D may be TRBD1 (5 bases). CDR1 is SGHRS, CDR2 YFSETQ, per germline. V lost 3 bases and J 6 bases, leaving 16 bases between the germline ends. The CDR3 covers 14 residues. CDR3 sequence (DNA): TGCGCCAGCAGCTCGGTGGTTGGGGCCGGCGAGCAGTACTTC. Translation gives CASSSVVGAGEQYF.

This chain connects TRBV7-2 to TRBJ1-4, with D maybe TRBD1 (6 bases). The CDR3 runs to 16 residues. V was pared by 2 bases and J by 3 bases, with 13 bases between. Germline V lookup: CDR1 SGHTA, CDR2 FQGNSA. The CDR3 DNA is TGTGCCAGCAGCTTATACAGGGTATCGGCTAATGAAAAACTGTTTTTT. Amino acid sequence: CASSLYRVSANEKLFF.

This chain links TRBV7-2 with TRBJ2-1; 7 positions agree with TRBD2. CDR1 is SGHTA and CDR2 is FQGNSA in the germline V gene. V lost 1 base, J lost 0 bases, and 9 bases stayed unmatched. The CDR3 runs 18 residues. The CDR3 here is CASSLESGGRASYNEQFF. CDR3 nucleotides: TGTGCCAGCAGCTTAGAATCCGGAGGGAGGGCCTCCTACAATGAGCAGTTCTTC.

The chain joins TRBV6-5 to TRBJ1-1, with D maybe TRBD1 (5 bases). In germline, CDR1 is MNHEY, CDR2 SVGAGI. Between the trimmed V and J ends, which lost 6 bases and 6 bases, there was a span of 8 bases. The CDR3 extends over 11 amino acids. The CDR3 spells CASRGHAEAFF. CDR3 DNA sequence: TGTGCCAGCAGAGGACACGCTGAAGCTTTCTTT.

The chain has TRBV9 and TRBJ2-5; a possible D gene is TRBD1 (6 bases). Germline CDR1 is SGDLS and CDR2 is YYNGEE. The CDR3 has 16 residues. The germline V and J ends were trimmed by 0 bases and 1 base, with 13 bases remaining between them. CDR3 protein: CASSVDSGQLQETQYF. In DNA form, the CDR3 reads TGTGCCAGCAGCGTAGATTCCGGACAGCTCCAAGAGACCCAGTACTTC.

The gene calls are TRBV5-8 and TRBJ1-1; no reliable D call. The CDR3 loop spans 17 amino acids. Trimming shortened V by 1 base and J by 0 bases, and 16 bases separated the two germline ends. CDR1 and CDR2 (germline): SGHTS, YDEGEE. The CDR3 here is CASSLILGVRLNTEAFF. CDR3 DNA sequence: TGTGCCAGCAGCTTGATTCTTGGAGTCCGACTGAACACTGAAGCTTTCTTT. Full variable domain (outside the CDR3, taken from reference TRBV5-8 and TRBJ1-1): EAGVTQSPTHLIKTRGQQATLRCSPISGHTSVYWYQQALGLGLQFLLWYDEGEERNRGNFPPRFSGRQFPNYSSELNVNALELEDSALYLCASSLILGVRLNTEAFFGQGTRLTVV.

V gene TRBV2 combines with J gene TRBJ2-1, with 9 bases lining up with TRBD1. Losses at the gene ends were 5 bases for V and 7 bases for J; bases not matched to a gene: 6. Germline assignment: CDR1 SNHLY and CDR2 FYNNEI. CDR3 size: 14 residues. The CDR3 DNA sequence: TGTGCCAGCAGTACGGACAGGGGTGATAATGAGCAGTTCTTC. This encodes CASSTDRGDNEQFF. The whole variable domain, remainder taken from reference TRBV2 and TRBJ2-1, is EPEVTQTPSHQVTQMGQEVILRCVPISNHLYFYWYRQILGQKVEFLVSFYNNEISEKSEIFDDQFSVERPDGSNFTLKIRSTKLEDSAMYFCASSTDRGDNEQFFGPGTRLTVL.

The sample holds one count of this clone. The chain is built from TRBV10-1 and TRBJ1-1; possibly TRBD1 for D (5 bases). Germline CDR1 WNHNN, CDR2 SYGVQD (reference sequence). The CDR3 extends over 12 amino acids. V dropped 3 bases and J dropped 10 bases, with 12 bases sitting between them. The CDR3 sequence: CASSEGQGRAFF. CDR3 nucleotide sequence: TGCGCCAGCAGTGAAGGGCAGGGTCGAGCTTTCTTT.

In DNA form, the CDR3 reads TGTGCCAGTAGTTCCCAGGGGGGAGGCAATCAGCCCCAGCATTTT. Translated: CASSSQGGGNQPQHF. J is TRBJ1-5 and V is TRBV19; TRBD1 aligns across 7 bases. Germline V CDR1 and CDR2: LNHDA, SQIVND (reference sequence). The CDR3 length is 15 residues. Germline trimming cut 5 bases from V and 2 bases from J; bases unmatched to any gene: 6.

The chain has TRBV19 and TRBJ2-3, with 9 positions matching TRBD2. Germline V gene sequence: CDR1 LNHDA, CDR2 SQIVND (reference sequence). Trimming at V came to 5 bases and at J to 3 bases, leaving 6 bases not matched to a gene. The CDR3 length is 15 residues. The CDR3: CASSELAGTTDTQYF. CDR3 DNA: TGTGCCAGTAGTGAACTAGCGGGTACGACAGATACGCAGTATTTT.

The CDR3 DNA reads as TGTGCCAGCAGGACAGGGCTCATCAACAATCAGCCCCAGCATTTT. Translation: CASRTGLINNQPQHF. This chain uses TRBV9 with TRBJ1-5, with TRBD1 matching over 7 bases. Germline V lookup: CDR1 SGDLS, CDR2 YYNGEE. Trimming at V came to 5 bases and at J to 3 bases, leaving 8 bases not matched to a gene. The CDR3 spans 15 residues. The variable domain in full, with the rest retrieved from reference TRBV9 and TRBJ1-5, is DSGVTQTPKHLITATGQRVTLRCSPRSGDLSVYWYQQSLDQGLQFLIQYYNGEERAKGNILERFSAQQFPDLHSELNLSSLELGDSALYFCASRTGLINNQPQHFGDGTRLSIL.

The rearrangement uses TRBV2 and TRBJ2-3, with 8 bases matching TRBD1. CDR3 length: 13 residues. Germline-derived CDR1 and CDR2 are SNHLY and FYNNEI. V shed 6 bases and J 5 bases; nucleotides not matched to a gene: 4. The CDR3 is CASSGQGLDTQYF. The CDR3 DNA sequence: TGTGCCAGCAGCGGACAGGGTTTAGATACGCAGTATTTT.

This clone was detected only a few times. This chain uses TRBV11-2 with TRBJ1-2; D is unclear. V was cut by 4 bases and J by 4 bases, with 7 bases left in between. The CDR3 sequence is 12 residues long. The germline V gene has CDR1 SGHAT and CDR2 FQNNGV. The CDR3 is CASSSGSYGYTF. The CDR3 DNA follows: TGTGCCAGCAGCTCGGGGAGCTATGGCTACACCTTC. The full variable domain, in which reference TRBV11-2 and TRBJ1-2 provide the parts outside the CDR3, is EAGVAQSPRYKIIEKRQSVAFWCNPISGHATLYWYQQILGQGPKLLIQFQNNGVVDDSQLPKDRFSAERLKGVDSTLKIQPAKLEDSAVYLCASSSGSYGYTFGSGTRLTVV.

V is TRBV28 and J is TRBJ1-4; weak D call: TRBD1 (6 bases). The V gene lost 6 bases and the J gene lost 8 bases, with 13 bases spanning the gap. Germline loops: CDR1 MDHEN, CDR2 SYDVKM. This CDR3 is 13 amino acids long. CDR3 nucleotides: TGTGCCAGCAGCAAGAACAGGGTGGAAAAACTGTTTTTT. This translates into CASSKNRVEKLFF.

This chain connects TRBV5-1 to TRBJ1-5, with 8 bases that match TRBD1. The ends lost 0 bases at V and 5 bases at J; junction bases unmatched: 4. CDR1 and CDR2 (germline): SGHRS, YFSETQ. The CDR3 sequence is 15 residues long. CDR3 DNA sequence: TGCGCCAGCAGCTTGGTTCCAGGGGGCTATCAGCCCCAGCATTTT. Translated, it gives CASSLVPGGYQPQHF. The full variable domain, rest sourced from reference TRBV5-1 and TRBJ1-5, is KAGVTQTPRYLIKTRGQQVTLSCSPISGHRSVSWYQQTPGQGLQFLFEYFSETQRNKGNFPGRFSGRQFSNSRSEMNVSTLELGDSALYLCASSLVPGGYQPQHFGDGTRLSIL.

This rearrangement joins TRBV29-1 to TRBJ2-1; D ambiguous. Per germline, CDR1 SQVTM and CDR2 ANQGSEA. Trimming left V 4 bases short and J 5 bases short, with 12 bases between. The CDR3 spans 13 residues. Here the CDR3 DNA reads TGCAGCGTTGTCTGGGCGTCCCACAATGAGCAGTTCTTC. This translates into CSVVWASHNEQFF.

V is TRBV5-1 and J is TRBJ2-1, with D possibly matching TRBD2 (6 bases). Trimming removed 4 bases at V and 4 bases at J, with 15 bases between. CDR1 is SGHRS and CDR2 is YFSETQ in the germline V gene. There are 15 residues in the CDR3. CDR3 nucleotides: TGCGCCAGCAGCCCGCGGTCTAGCGCATACAATGAGCAGTTCTTC. It yields the protein CASSPRSSAYNEQFF.

The CDR3 spells CASNSDRTYEQYF. The CDR3 nucleotides read TGTGCCAGCAACTCCGACAGAACCTACGAGCAGTACTTC. The rearrangement joins TRBV6-5 to TRBJ2-7; D possibly corresponds to TRBD1 (5 bases). V was pared by 7 bases and J by 2 bases, with 12 bases between. The CDR3 loop spans 13 amino acids. Germline loops: CDR1 MNHEY, CDR2 SVGAGI.

V is TRBV18 and J is TRBJ2-7; TRBD2 matches at 7 bases. CDR1 and CDR2 (germline): KGHSH, LQKENI. The CDR3 is 14 residues long. The V gene end was trimmed by 0 bases and the J gene end by 3 bases; junction bases not matched to a gene: 2. The CDR3 coding sequence is TGTGCCAGCTCACCACCAGGGAGGGACTACGAGCAGTACTTC. Protein sequence: CASSPPGRDYEQYF.

The V and J genes are TRBV5-5 and TRBJ2-5; the match to TRBD1 covers 8 bases. This CDR3 has 14 residues. V lost 2 bases to trimming and J lost 5 bases; unmatched junction nucleotides: 5. CDR1 is SGHKS, CDR2 YYEKEE, per germline (reference sequence). CDR3 coding DNA: TGTGCCAGCAGCTTTGGGACAGGTGGGGAGACCCAGTACTTC. Residues: CASSFGTGGETQYF.

V gene TRBV7-2 combines with J gene TRBJ2-1, with 12 bases lining up with TRBD2. V was clipped by 2 bases and J by 6 bases; unmatched bases: 8. Germline CDR1 reads SGHTA; CDR2 reads FQGNSA. The CDR3 has 17 amino acids. CDR3 protein: CASSLRPPGLAGNEQFF. The CDR3 DNA is TGTGCCAGCAGCTTAAGACCTCCGGGACTAGCGGGCAATGAGCAGTTCTTC.

The chain links TRBV6-2 or TRBV6-3 to TRBJ2-5; TRBD1 aligns across 9 bases. Per the germline V gene, CDR1 is MNHEY and CDR2 is SVGEGT. The CDR3 is 15 residues long. Germline trimming cut 5 bases from V and 1 base from J; bases unmatched to any gene: 5. Written as DNA, the CDR3 is TGTGCCAGCAGTGTGGGGACAGGGCCCCAAGAGACCCAGTACTTC. Protein sequence: CASSVGTGPQETQYF.

The gene calls are TRBV15 and TRBJ1-4; D gene uncertain. Deletions cut 5 bases from V and 2 bases from J, with 12 bases between. Germline lookup yields CDR1 LNHNV and CDR2 YYDKDF (reference sequence). This CDR3 has 15 amino acids. CDR3 coding DNA: TGTGCCACCAGCCCCCGAGCTTCGACTAATGAAAAACTGTTTTTT. Residues: CATSPRASTNEKLFF. Variable domain in full (rest from reference TRBV15 and TRBJ1-4): DAMVIQNPRYQVTQFGKPVTLSCSQTLNHNVMYWYQQKSSQAPKLLFHYYDKDFNNEADTPDNFQSRRPNTSFCFLDIRSPGLGDTAMYLCATSPRASTNEKLFFGSGTQLSVL.

This clone was seen only a few times. The rearrangement joins TRBV3-1 (or the pseudogene TRBV3-2) to TRBJ1-1; possibly TRBD1 for D (5 bases). The CDR3 extends over 13 amino acids. The germline CDR1 and CDR2 sequences are LGHDT and YNNKEL (reference sequence). Trimming left V 6 bases short and J 8 bases short, with 16 bases between. In DNA form, the CDR3 reads TGTGCCAGCAGATTCAGTGGTCAGGGAGAAGCTTTCTTT. Its protein product is CASRFSGQGEAFF.